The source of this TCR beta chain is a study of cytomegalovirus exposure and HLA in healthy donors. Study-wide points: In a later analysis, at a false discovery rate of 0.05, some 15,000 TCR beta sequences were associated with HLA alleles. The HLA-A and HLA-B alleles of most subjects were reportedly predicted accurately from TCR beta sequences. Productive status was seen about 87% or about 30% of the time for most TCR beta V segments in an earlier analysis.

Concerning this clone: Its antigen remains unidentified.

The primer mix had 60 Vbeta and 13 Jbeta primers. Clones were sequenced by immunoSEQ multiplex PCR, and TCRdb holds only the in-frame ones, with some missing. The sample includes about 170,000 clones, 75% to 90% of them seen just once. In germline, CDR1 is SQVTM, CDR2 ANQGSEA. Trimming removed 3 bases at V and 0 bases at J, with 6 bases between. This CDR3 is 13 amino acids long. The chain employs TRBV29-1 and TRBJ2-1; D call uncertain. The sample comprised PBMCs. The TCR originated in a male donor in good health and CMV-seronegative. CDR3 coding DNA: TGCAGCGTTGAGAGCCGCTCCTACAATGAGCAGTTCTTC. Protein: CSVESRSYNEQFF.